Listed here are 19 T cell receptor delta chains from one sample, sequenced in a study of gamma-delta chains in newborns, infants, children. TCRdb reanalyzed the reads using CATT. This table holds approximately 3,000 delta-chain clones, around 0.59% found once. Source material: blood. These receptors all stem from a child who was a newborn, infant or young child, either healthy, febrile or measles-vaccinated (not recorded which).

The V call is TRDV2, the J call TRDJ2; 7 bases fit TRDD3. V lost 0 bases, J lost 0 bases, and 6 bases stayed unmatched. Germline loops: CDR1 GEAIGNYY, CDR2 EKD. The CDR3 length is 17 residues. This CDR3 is CACDTWGTSALTAQLFF. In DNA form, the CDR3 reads TGTGCCTGTGACACCTGGGGGACCTCCGCTTTGACAGCACAACTCTTCTTT.

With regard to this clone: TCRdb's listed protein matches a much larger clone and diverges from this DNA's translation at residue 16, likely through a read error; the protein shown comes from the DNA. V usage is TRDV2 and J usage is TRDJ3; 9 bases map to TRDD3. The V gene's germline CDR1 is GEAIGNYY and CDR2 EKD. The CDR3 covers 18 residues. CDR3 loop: CACDKILGDSWDTRQVFF. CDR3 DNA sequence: TGTGCCTGTGACAAAATACTGGGGGACTCCTGGGACACCCGACAGGTGTTTTTC.

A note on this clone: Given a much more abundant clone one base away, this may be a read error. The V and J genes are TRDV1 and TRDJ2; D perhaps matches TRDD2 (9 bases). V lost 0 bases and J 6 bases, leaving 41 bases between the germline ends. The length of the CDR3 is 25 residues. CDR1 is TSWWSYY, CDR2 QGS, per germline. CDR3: CALGELLAFLRGGGSPYRAAAQLFF. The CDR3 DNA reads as TGTGCTCTTGGGGAACTTTTGGCCTTCCTACGGGGTGGGGGATCCCCTTATCGGGCGGCAGCACAACTCTTCTTT.

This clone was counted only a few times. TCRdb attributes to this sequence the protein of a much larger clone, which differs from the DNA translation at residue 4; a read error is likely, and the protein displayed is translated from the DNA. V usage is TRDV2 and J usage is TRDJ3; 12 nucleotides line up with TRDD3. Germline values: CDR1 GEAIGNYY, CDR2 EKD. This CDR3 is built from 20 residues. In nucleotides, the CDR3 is TGTGCCTGTGGCACCTGGGGGATACGAACGAGCTCCTGGGACACCCGACAGATGTTTTTC. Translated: CACGTWGIRTSSWDTRQMFF.

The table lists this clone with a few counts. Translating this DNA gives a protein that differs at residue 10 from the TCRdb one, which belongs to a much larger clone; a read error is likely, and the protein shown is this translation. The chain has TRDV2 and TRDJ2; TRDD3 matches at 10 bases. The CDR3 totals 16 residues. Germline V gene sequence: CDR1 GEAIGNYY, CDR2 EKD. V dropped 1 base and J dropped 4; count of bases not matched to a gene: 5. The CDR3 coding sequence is TGTGCCTGTGACACGGTGGGGGATACTTCGACAGCACAACTCTTCTTT. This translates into CACDTVGDTSTAQLFF.

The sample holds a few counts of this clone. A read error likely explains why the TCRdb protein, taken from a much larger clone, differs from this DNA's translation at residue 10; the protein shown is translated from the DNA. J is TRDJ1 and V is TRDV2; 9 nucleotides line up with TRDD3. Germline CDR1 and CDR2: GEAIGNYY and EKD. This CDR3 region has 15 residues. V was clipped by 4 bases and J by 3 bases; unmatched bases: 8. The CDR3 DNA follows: TGTGCCTGTGATGCCCTACTGGGGGACGCCGATAAACTCATCTTT. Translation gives CACDALLGDADKLIF.

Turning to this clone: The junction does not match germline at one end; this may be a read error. DNA for the CDR3: TGTGCCTGTGACACCGTGAGACTGGGGGATAGCTCCTGGGACACCCGACAGAGGTTTTTC. Its translation is CACDTVRLGDSSWDTRQRFF. The chain carries TRDV2 and TRDJ3; 11 nucleotides agree with TRDD3. The CDR3 sequence is 20 residues long. Germline V gene data show CDR1 as GEAIGNYY and CDR2 as EKD.

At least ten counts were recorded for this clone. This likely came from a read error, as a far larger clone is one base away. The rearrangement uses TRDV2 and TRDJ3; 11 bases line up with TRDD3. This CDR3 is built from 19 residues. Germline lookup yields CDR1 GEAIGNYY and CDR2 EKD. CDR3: CACDTVLGDSSWDARQMFF. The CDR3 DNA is TGTGCCTGTGACACCGTACTGGGGGATAGCTCCTGGGACGCCCGACAGATGTTTTTC.

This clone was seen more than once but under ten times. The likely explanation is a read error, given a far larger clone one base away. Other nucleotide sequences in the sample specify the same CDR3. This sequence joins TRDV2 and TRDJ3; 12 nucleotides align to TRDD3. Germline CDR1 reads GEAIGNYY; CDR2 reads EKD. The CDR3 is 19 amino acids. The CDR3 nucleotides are TGTGCCTGTGACACCGTACTGGGGGATACCTCCTGGGACACCCGACAGATGTTCTTC. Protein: CACDTVLGDTSWDTRQMFF.

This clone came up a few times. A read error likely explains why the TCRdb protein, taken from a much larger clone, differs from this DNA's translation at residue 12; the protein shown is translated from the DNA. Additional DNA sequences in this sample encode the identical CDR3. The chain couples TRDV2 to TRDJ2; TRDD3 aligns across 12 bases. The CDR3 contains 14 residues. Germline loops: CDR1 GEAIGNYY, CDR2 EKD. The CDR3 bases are TGTGCCTGTGACGTACTGGGGGATACAGCACAACCCTTCTTT. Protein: CACDVLGDTAQPFF.

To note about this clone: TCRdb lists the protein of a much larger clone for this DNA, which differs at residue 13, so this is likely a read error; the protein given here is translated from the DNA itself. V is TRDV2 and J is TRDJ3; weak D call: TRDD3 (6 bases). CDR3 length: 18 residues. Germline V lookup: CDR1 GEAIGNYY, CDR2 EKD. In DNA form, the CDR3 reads TGTGCCTGTGACCAGGGGATGGCGAGCTCCTGGGACGCCCGACAGATGTTTTTC. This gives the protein CACDQGMASSWDARQMFF.

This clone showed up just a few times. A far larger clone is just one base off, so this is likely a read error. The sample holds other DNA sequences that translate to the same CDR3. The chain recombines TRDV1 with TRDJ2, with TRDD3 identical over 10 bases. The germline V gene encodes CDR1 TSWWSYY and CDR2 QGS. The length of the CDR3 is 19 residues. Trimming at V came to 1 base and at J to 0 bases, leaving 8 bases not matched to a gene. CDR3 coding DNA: TGTGCTCTTGGGGAACCCCTTCCCGGGGGATACGCTTTGACAGCACAACTCTTCTTT. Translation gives CALGEPLPGGYALTAQLFF.

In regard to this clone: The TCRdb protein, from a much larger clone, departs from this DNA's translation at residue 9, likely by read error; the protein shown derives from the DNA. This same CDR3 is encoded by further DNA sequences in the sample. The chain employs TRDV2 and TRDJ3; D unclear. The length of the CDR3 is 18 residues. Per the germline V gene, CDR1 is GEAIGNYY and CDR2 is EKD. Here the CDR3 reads CACDTGYVGSWDTRQMFF. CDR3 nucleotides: TGTGCCTGCGACACCGGGTACGTGGGCTCCTGGGACACCCGACAGATGTTTTTC.

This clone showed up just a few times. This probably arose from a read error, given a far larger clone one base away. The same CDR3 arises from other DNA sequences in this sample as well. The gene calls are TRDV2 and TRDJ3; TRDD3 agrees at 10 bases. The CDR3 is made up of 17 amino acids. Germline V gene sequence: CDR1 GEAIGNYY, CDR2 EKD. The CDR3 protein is CACDSTGGSWDTRQMFF. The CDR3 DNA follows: TGTGCCTGTGACAGTACTGGGGGATCCTGGGACACCCGGCAGATGTTTTTC.

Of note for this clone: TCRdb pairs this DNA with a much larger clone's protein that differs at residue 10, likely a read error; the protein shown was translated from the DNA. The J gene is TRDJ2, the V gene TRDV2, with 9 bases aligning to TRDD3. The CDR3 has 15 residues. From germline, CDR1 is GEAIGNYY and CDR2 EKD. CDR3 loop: CACDTGGYLAAQLFF. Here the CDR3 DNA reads TGTGCCTGTGACACTGGGGGATATTTGGCAGCACAACTCTTCTTT.

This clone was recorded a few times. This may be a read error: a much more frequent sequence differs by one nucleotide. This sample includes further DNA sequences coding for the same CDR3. The CDR3 sequence: CACDSLLGDSWDTRQMFF. The CDR3 nucleotides read TGTGCCTGTGACTCATTGCTGGGGGACTCCTGGGACACCCGACAGATGTTTTTC. This chain connects TRDV2 to TRDJ3, with 8 bases fitting TRDD3. Per the germline V gene, CDR1 is GEAIGNYY and CDR2 is EKD. The length of the CDR3 is 18 residues. V shed 3 bases, J shed 0 bases, and the junction held 6 bases outside the gene matches.

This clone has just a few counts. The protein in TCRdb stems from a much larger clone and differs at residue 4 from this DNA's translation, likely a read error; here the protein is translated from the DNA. In DNA, the CDR3 is TGTGCCTGTGGCGTACTGGGGGATACGCGCTCCTGGGACACCCGACAGATGTTTTTC. Encoded protein: CACGVLGDTRSWDTRQMFF. V gene TRDV2 combines with J gene TRDJ3; 13 positions agree with TRDD3. The CDR3 is 19 amino acids. Trimming removed 5 bases from V and 0 bases from J; junction bases left unmatched: 6. The V gene's germline CDR1 is GEAIGNYY and CDR2 EKD.

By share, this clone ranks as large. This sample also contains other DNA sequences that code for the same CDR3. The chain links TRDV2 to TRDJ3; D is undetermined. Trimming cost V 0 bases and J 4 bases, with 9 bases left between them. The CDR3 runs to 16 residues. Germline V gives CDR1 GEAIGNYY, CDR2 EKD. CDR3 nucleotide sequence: TGTGCCTGTGACACCGCCGGGGCATGGGACACCCGACAGATGTTTTTC. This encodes CACDTAGAWDTRQMFF.

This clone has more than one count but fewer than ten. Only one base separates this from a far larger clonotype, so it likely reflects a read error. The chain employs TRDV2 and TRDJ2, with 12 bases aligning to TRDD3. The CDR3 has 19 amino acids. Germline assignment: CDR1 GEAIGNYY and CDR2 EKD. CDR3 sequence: CARDTFLRPWGIRKAQLFF. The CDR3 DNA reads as TGTGCCCGTGACACCTTCCTACGACCCTGGGGGATACGCAAGGCACAACTCTTCTTT.